The clone carrying this TCR beta chain was recorded a few times. Antigen specificity is unknown. The PCR ran on 60 Vbeta and 13 Jbeta primers. Sequencing was performed with immunoSEQ multiplex PCR; in TCRdb, only in-frame clones are kept and a portion is missing. This repertoire shows 100,000 to 150,000 clones, about three quarters found once; its top ten account for 5.5% to 8%. This entry belongs to a study of cytomegalovirus exposure and HLA in healthy donors. General study findings and limits: The majority of TCR sequences were rare, yet some public TCRs appeared in many donors. A missense variant in DCLRE1C was later tied to TCR beta V- and J-gene trimming.

Germline assignment: CDR1 SGHAT and CDR2 FQNNGV. V lost 4 bases, J lost 0 bases, and 6 bases lay in between. The CDR3 extends over 13 amino acids. The sample taken for sequencing was PBMCs. The chain couples TRBV11-2 to TRBJ1-1; D gene unclear. This clonotype was sampled from a woman in her 40s in good health and CMV-seronegative. The CDR3, as DNA: TGTGCCAGCAGCTCATCTATGAACACTGAAGCTTTCTTT. This gives the protein CASSSSMNTEAFF.